A single sample gave rise to the 20 T cell receptor beta chains below, sequenced in a study of a mutant IDH1 vaccine in newly diagnosed glioma. Produced via immunoSEQ multiplex PCR; TCRdb's table is partial and in-frame only. The sample lists tens of thousands of clones, 87% seen once, with around 12% in the top ten. The time point: week 47, end of study. All doses held 300 ug of mutant IDH1 20-mer peptide, with topical imiquimod. What these receptors recognize is not known. This specimen consisted of PBMCs, obtained from a glioma patient whose treatment included an IDH1 peptide vaccine. The receptors shown here come from a woman younger than 45 with glioma.

The V call is TRBV5-4, the J call TRBJ2-1, with TRBD2 matching 8 bases. The germline CDR1 and CDR2 sequences are SGHNT and YYREEE (reference sequence). The CDR3 has 16 amino acids. V gave up 4 bases and J gave up 4 bases; unmatched junction bases: 10. In DNA form, the CDR3 reads TGTGCCAGCAGCAGGAGAGTAGCGGGGACGTACAATGAGCAGTTCTTC. Translated, it gives CASSRRVAGTYNEQFF.

The table lists this clone with a count of one. J is TRBJ1-1 and V is TRBV2; D gene unclear. This CDR3 is 12 amino acids long. Trimming stripped 0 bases from V and 7 bases from J, with 6 bases between. Germline V gives CDR1 SNHLY, CDR2 FYNNEI. The CDR3 loop reads CASSEARGEAFF. CDR3 DNA: TGTGCCAGCAGTGAAGCGCGGGGTGAAGCTTTCTTT.

The chain is built from TRBV2 and TRBJ2-1, with D maybe TRBD2 (5 bases). Germline CDR1 is SNHLY and CDR2 is FYNNEI. The CDR3 totals 15 residues. V was trimmed by 7 bases and J by 0 bases, leaving 13 bases between them. In DNA, the CDR3 is TGTGCCAGCATCTCGACTACCAGCTCCTACAATGAGCAGTTCTTC. This translates into CASISTTSSYNEQFF.

This clone was seen only a few times. The chain joins TRBV2 to TRBJ2-2; 9 positions agree with TRBD2. The V segment lost 9 bases and the J segment 4 bases; nucleotides outside the gene matches: 12. The CDR3 has 16 amino acids. From germline, CDR1 is SNHLY and CDR2 FYNNEI. Here the CDR3 reads CASKTPSGEGTGELFF. Written as DNA, the CDR3 is TGTGCCAGTAAAACCCCTAGCGGGGAAGGCACCGGGGAGCTGTTTTTT.

The chain links TRBV5-6 to TRBJ2-7, with 9 bases matching TRBD2. This CDR3 is 15 amino acids long. J was trimmed by 5 bases and V by 4 bases; bases with no gene match: 10. The germline V gene encodes CDR1 SGHDT and CDR2 YYEEEE. The CDR3 protein is CASSQPGLAAHEQYF. CDR3 nucleotide sequence: TGTGCCAGCAGCCAGCCGGGACTAGCCGCCCACGAGCAGTACTTC.

This sequence joins TRBV25-1 and TRBJ2-3; D might be TRBD1 (6 bases). The CDR3 extends over 16 amino acids. Trimming removed 5 bases at V and 2 bases at J, with 17 bases between. Germline lookup yields CDR1 MGHDK and CDR2 SYGVNS. CDR3 loop: CASSPGTHGPTDTQYF. The CDR3 DNA is TGTGCCAGCAGTCCCGGGACACACGGGCCCACAGATACGCAGTATTTT.

The J gene is TRBJ1-6, the V gene TRBV9; 7 positions agree with TRBD1. V was clipped by 3 bases and J by 9 bases; unmatched bases: 6. The CDR3 spans 14 residues. Germline CDR1 is SGDLS and CDR2 is YYNGEE. The CDR3 DNA sequence: TGTGCCAGCAGCGCCACAGGGGAGAGTTCACCCCTCCACTTT. It translates to CASSATGESSPLHF.

The chain is built from TRBV7-2 and TRBJ1-5; D possibly corresponds to TRBD1 (5 bases). The ends were cut back, 4 bases at V and 4 bases at J, with 11 bases in the middle. Germline V gene sequence: CDR1 SGHTA, CDR2 FQGNSA. This CDR3 spans 14 amino acids. The DNA for the CDR3 is TGTGCCAGCAGCTCTCGGGGGGAAAATCAGCCCCAGCATTTT. Its translation is CASSSRGENQPQHF. The variable domain in full, completed from reference TRBV7-2 and TRBJ1-5, reads GAGVSQSPSNKVTEKGKDVELRCDPISGHTALYWYRQSLGQGLEFLIYFQGNSAPDKSGLPSDRFSAERTGGSVSTLTIQRTQQEDSAVYLCASSSRGENQPQHFGDGTRLSIL.

The rearrangement uses TRBV2 and TRBJ2-5; TRBD2 matches 8 bases. Germline V gene lookup returns CDR1 SNHLY and CDR2 FYNNEI. V dropped 6 bases and J dropped 2; count of bases not matched to a gene: 5. CDR3 size: 14 residues. The CDR3 is CASRTGLGQETQYF. The CDR3 DNA sequence: TGTGCCAGCAGGACGGGACTAGGGCAAGAGACCCAGTACTTC.

V and J are TRBV6-1 and TRBJ1-3; D is perhaps TRBD1 (5 bases). This CDR3 has 17 residues. Germline V gene sequence: CDR1 MNHNS, CDR2 SASEGT. V lost 4 bases and J lost 0, with 16 bases in between. As DNA, the CDR3 is TGTGCCAGCAGTGCCCCGGTCGCAGGGTACTCTGGAAACACCATATATTTT. It yields the protein CASSAPVAGYSGNTIYF.

The chain has TRBV29-1 and TRBJ2-5, with D maybe TRBD1 (6 bases). Germline values: CDR1 SQVTM, CDR2 ANQGSEA. V dropped 5 bases and J dropped 5 bases, with 12 bases sitting between them. There are 12 residues in the CDR3. CDR3 nucleotide sequence: TGCAGCGTTCAACAGGGCCGGGAGACCCAGTACTTC. Translation gives CSVQQGRETQYF.

The genes are TRBV23-1 and TRBJ2-1, with D possibly TRBD2 on 6 matching bases. TRBV23-1 is flagged as an ORF with uncertain function. V lost 4 bases and J 8 bases, leaving 18 bases between the germline ends. The CDR3 is made up of 15 amino acids. CDR3 bases: TGCGCCAGCAGTCCCCGGACTAATGGGGTCGATGAGCAGTTCTTC. It is translated as CASSPRTNGVDEQFF.

This clone was seen just once. V and J are TRBV5-1 and TRBJ2-7, with 8 bases that match TRBD1. This CDR3 has 14 amino acids. The J segment lost 5 bases and the V segment lost 3 bases, leaving 7 bases of the junction unmatched. In germline, CDR1 is SGHRS, CDR2 YFSETQ. CDR3: CASSSTGDQDEQYF. The DNA for the CDR3 is TGCGCCAGCAGCTCGACAGGGGATCAGGACGAGCAGTACTTC.

This clone has a handful of counts. The CDR3 loop reads CASSLGGQPSNQPQHF. CDR3 nucleotide sequence: TGCGCCAGCAGCTTGGGAGGACAGCCAAGCAATCAGCCCCAGCATTTT. V is TRBV5-1 and J is TRBJ1-5; D is perhaps TRBD1 (6 bases). The ends were cut back, 0 bases at V and 1 base at J, with 11 bases in the middle. This CDR3 is built from 16 residues. The V gene's germline CDR1 is SGHRS and CDR2 YFSETQ.

The chain carries TRBV2 and TRBJ2-7; possibly TRBD2 for D (6 bases). The V end lost 4 bases, the J end lost 6 bases, and 10 bases lay between the germline ends. Germline assignment: CDR1 SNHLY and CDR2 FYNNEI. The CDR3 is 12 amino acids. The CDR3 nucleotides are TGTGCCAGCAGTGGGGAGGCGGCCGAGCAGTACTTC. It translates to CASSGEAAEQYF. Based on the CDR3 plus reference TRBV2 and TRBJ2-7, the full variable domain is EPEVTQTPSHQVTQMGQEVILRCVPISNHLYFYWYRQILGQKVEFLVSFYNNEISEKSEIFDDQFSVERPDGSNFTLKIRSTKLEDSAMYFCASSGEAAEQYFGPGTRLTVT.

This chain joins TRBV4-3 and TRBJ2-5, with D tentatively TRBD2 (6 bases). In germline, CDR1 is LGHNA, CDR2 YSLEER. Trimming cost V 1 base and J 4 bases, with 19 bases left between them. CDR3 length equals 17 residues. CDR3 protein: CASSQAGGYSGGETQYF. CDR3 in DNA: TGCGCCAGCAGCCAAGCCGGGGGTTATAGCGGAGGAGAGACCCAGTACTTC.

The rearrangement uses TRBV6-5 and TRBJ1-1; D unresolved. CDR3 length: 14 amino acids. Per germline, CDR1 MNHEY and CDR2 SVGAGI. Trimming pared 4 bases from V and 8 bases from J, leaving 17 bases between. As DNA, the CDR3 is TGTGCCAGCAGTTCAATCCCTCCGCCGACCGAAGCTTTCTTT. Encoded protein: CASSSIPPPTEAFF.

V gene TRBV6-4 combines with J gene TRBJ2-3; no reliable D call. The CDR3 is 14 residues long. The germline V gene has CDR1 MRHNA and CDR2 SNTAGT. Trimming pared 4 bases from V and 2 bases from J, leaving 10 bases between. CDR3 sequence: CASSADRNTDTQYF. The DNA for the CDR3 is TGTGCCAGCAGTGCAGACCGAAACACAGATACGCAGTATTTT.

The V call is TRBV4-1, the J call TRBJ1-1, with D perhaps matching TRBD1 (5 bases). The V end was cut by 7 bases, the J end by 0 bases, with 15 bases between. The CDR3 consists of 15 residues. The germline V gene has CDR1 MGHRA and CDR2 YSYEKL. CDR3 amino acids: CASTRGGTLNTEAFF. CDR3 bases: TGCGCCAGCACCAGAGGTGGGACGTTGAACACTGAAGCTTTCTTT.

J is TRBJ2-5 and V is TRBV30, with 9 nucleotides matching TRBD2. The CDR3 length is 14 residues. From germline, CDR1 is GTSNPN and CDR2 SVGIG (reference sequence). The V and J ends lost 3 bases and 5 bases, in that order; junction bases with no gene match: 7. CDR3: CAWRLAGARETQYF. The DNA for the CDR3 is TGTGCCTGGAGATTAGCGGGGGCGAGGGAGACCCAGTACTTC. Together with reference TRBV30 and TRBJ2-5, the CDR3 gives the full variable domain: SQTIHQWPATLVQPVGSPLSLECTVEGTSNPNLYWYRQAAGRGLQLLFYSVGIGQISSEVPQNLSASRPQDRQFILSSKKLLLSDSGFYLCAWRLAGARETQYFGPGTRLLVL.